The 10 T cell receptor beta chains below all came from one sample that was sequenced in a study of blood T cells in healthy people across ages (dated by TCRdb to the mid-2010s). Receptor libraries were prepared by 5' RACE. The sample was run on an Illumina HiSeq 2500. A second PCR of roughly 6 to 11 cycles was run with a J-beta primer mix and a sample-barcoded 5' primer. TCRdb redid the processing of the public reads, applying fastp at Q25 and MiXCR, and retained in-frame beta chains. Each entry merges the rows of one CDR3 protein and shows their most common DNA and genes. The sample yields over 700,000 distinct CDR3 sequences; about 53% were counted once. The ten largest clonotypes hold approximately 40% of the sample. The source material was blood. The source of these receptors is a man older than 75 in good health.

This clonotype has more than one count but fewer than ten. J is TRBJ2-1 and V is TRBV3-1; D call uncertain. Germline V gene lookup returns CDR1 LGHDT and CDR2 YNNKEL (reference sequence). The CDR3 extends over 15 amino acids. Trimming left V 1 base short and J 7 bases short, with 14 bases between. For the CDR3, the DNA is TGTGCCAGCAGCCAAGGGTCCCGGCAGGAGAATGAGCAGTTCTTC. Translation: CASSQGSRQENEQFF.

This clonotype was counted between two and nine times. The gene calls are TRBV20-1 and TRBJ2-1; tentatively, D is TRBD2 (5 bases). The germline V gene encodes CDR1 DFQATT and CDR2 SNEGSKA (reference sequence). V lost 4 bases to trimming and J lost 8 bases, with 15 bases between them. This CDR3 is 13 amino acids long. Here the CDR3 reads CSAIASGLHEQFF. The CDR3 DNA reads TGCAGTGCTATAGCAAGCGGACTTCATGAGCAGTTCTTC.

The rearrangement uses TRBV27 and TRBJ2-3, with 7 bases aligning to TRBD2. The CDR3 is 16 amino acids. After removal of 5 bases from V and 14 bases from J, the junction contained 22 bases not matched to a gene. Germline-derived CDR1 and CDR2 are MNHEY and SMNVEV (reference sequence). CDR3 sequence reads: CASSPMGTTAHRYAYF. The CDR3 DNA sequence: TGTGCCAGCAGTCCTATGGGGACTACCGCTCACAGATACGCGTATTTT.

This clonotype was detected a few times. The chain employs TRBV6-2 or TRBV6-3 and TRBJ2-1; 12 bases map to TRBD2. J gave up 7 bases and V 0 bases, and 7 bases lay outside the gene matches. Looked up from germline, CDR1 is MNHEY and CDR2 is SVGEGT. This CDR3 has 17 amino acids. CDR3 sequence reads: CASSYSETSGRYNEQFF. The CDR3 region has the DNA TGTGCCAGCAGTTACTCTGAAACTAGCGGGAGGTATAATGAGCAGTTCTTC.

This clonotype was counted a few times. This chain uses TRBV29-1 with TRBJ2-5, with a weak D call TRBD1 (5 bases). TRBJ2-7 explains the end of the DNA better; the J call may be wrong. This CDR3 is 14 amino acids long. Germline V gene sequence: CDR1 SQVTM, CDR2 ANQGSEA. The CDR3: CSVVRGTAKDEQYF. The CDR3, as DNA: TGCAGCGTTGTAAGGGGAACAGCCAAAGACGAGCAGTACTTC.

The chain employs TRBV20-1 and TRBJ2-7; perhaps TRBD2 as D (6 bases). The length of the CDR3 is 15 residues. Trimming took 5 bases from V and 2 from J, leaving 19 bases between them. The germline gives CDR1 DFQATT, CDR2 SNEGSKA (reference sequence). CDR3 in amino acids: CSALPPGVRAYEQYF. The CDR3 DNA sequence: TGCAGTGCTTTACCCCCGGGAGTACGAGCCTACGAGCAGTACTTC.

V and J are TRBV20-1 and TRBJ2-1; D perhaps matches TRBD1 (6 bases). The DNA end favors TRBJ2-7, so the J call may be wrong. The CDR3 covers 12 residues. The V gene's germline CDR1 is DFQATT and CDR2 SNEGSKA (reference sequence). The CDR3 DNA is TGCAGTGCTCCGGACAGCCCCTACGAGCAGTACTTC. This sequence encodes CSAPDSPYEQYF.

The V gene is TRBV29-1, the J gene TRBJ2-1; D may be TRBD2 (6 bases). CDR3 length: 11 amino acids. Trimming took 7 bases from V and 10 from J, leaving 14 bases between them. From germline, CDR1 is SQVTM and CDR2 ANQGSEA. CDR3 coding DNA: TGCAGCGCCCTCGGGGGAAACGAGCAGTTCTTC. As protein: CSALGGNEQFF.

The gene calls are TRBV20-1 and TRBJ1-6; perhaps TRBD1 as D (5 bases). V dropped 0 bases and J dropped 4 bases, with 13 bases sitting between them. This CDR3 region has 16 residues. Per germline, CDR1 DFQATT and CDR2 SNEGSKA (reference sequence). Written as DNA, the CDR3 is TGCAGTGCTAGAGATCTCCAGGGAACTTATAATTCACCCCTCCACTTT. Translated: CSARDLQGTYNSPLHF.

This clonotype appeared a few times. V gene TRBV14 combines with J gene TRBJ1-1, with D perhaps matching TRBD1 (5 bases). With 8 bases removed from V and 2 bases from J, the gap between germline ends came to 15 bases. Germline values: CDR1 SGHDN, CDR2 FVKESK. There are 14 residues in the CDR3. The CDR3 here is CASGTGFLNTEAFF. The CDR3, as DNA: TGTGCCAGCGGGACGGGGTTTTTAAACACTGAAGCTTTCTTT.